This T cell receptor (beta chain) was found in a study of T-cell memory formation after mild COVID-19. Study results and caveats: A balance of CD4 and CD8 characterized clones contracting day 15 to 85, whereas later expanders leaned CD4+. In pre-infection memory, a portion of responding clones appeared, which suggested that cross-reactive memory joined. Chiefly within CM and EM were the contracting CD4+ clones; CD8+ ones were within EMRA.

The V gene's germline CDR1 is MNHEY and CDR2 SVGAGI. Trimming took off 1 base at V and 3 bases at J, with 12 bases between the two ends. This CDR3 region has 16 residues. With regard to this clonotype: The target antigen is unknown.

Employing constant-segment primers, 5'RACE generated TCR alpha and TCR beta cDNA libraries bearing sample barcodes and UMIs. TCRdb re-called the 5' RACE reads through MiXCR, storing one row per CDR3 protein. The table has about 210,000 distinct CDR3 sequences, 10% to 13% seen once. The source of this sequence is a man between 18 and 29 years old who had mild COVID-19 (a few samples of this study predate the infection). Cell type and time point are not known. V and J are TRBV6-5 and TRBJ1-4, with D possibly matching TRBD1 (6 bases). Source material: PBMCs or a T cell subset sorted from them (not recorded which). CDR3 residues: CASSYWGARANEKLFF. The CDR3 DNA is TGTGCCAGCAGTTACTGGGGGGCGCGGGCTAATGAAAAACTGTTTTTT.